This T cell receptor (beta chain) was recovered during a study of blood T cell repertoires in COVID-19. Method: immunoSEQ multiplex PCR; TCRdb's copy keeps in-frame clones and lacks some. The profile covers 300,000 to 350,000 clones, with about 90% appearing a single time and 0.95% to 1.3% taken by the ten largest. V was shortened by 0 bases and J by 1 base, with 5 bases between the two germline ends. Germline CDR1 SGHTA, CDR2 FQGTGA. The CDR3 contains 14 residues. The sequencing sample was made of peripheral blood. The chain recombines TRBV7-3 with TRBJ2-3; D is uncertain. The sequence came from a woman between 40 and 55 years old with COVID-19, enrolled during active disease. The CDR3 region is CASSLTFGTDTQYF. The CDR3 DNA reads as TGTGCCAGCAGCTTAACTTTCGGCACAGATACGCAGTATTTT. Looking up the rest from reference TRBV7-3 and TRBJ2-3 gives the full variable domain: GAGVSQTPSNKVTEKGKYVELRCDPISGHTALYWYRQSLGQGPEFLIYFQGTGAADDSGLPNDRFFAVRPEGSVSTLKIQRTERGDSAVYLCASSLTFGTDTQYFGPGTRLTVL.